Given below is one TCR beta chain in context. This specimen belongs to a study of a mutant IDH1 vaccine in newly diagnosed glioma. Some clones are missing from TCRdb's copy, which holds only in-frame ones; the method was immunoSEQ multiplex PCR. The table lists about 54,000 clones, more than 80% of them singletons. As to time point: baseline, week 1 (first vaccination visit). The treatment denotes: pre-vaccination baseline after standard-of-care therapy. This TCR was recovered from a man younger than 35 with glioma. Sequencing used PBMCs, obtained from a glioma patient treated with radiotherapy, temozolomide or both.

The CDR3 reads CASIRTGATGELFF. As DNA, the CDR3 is TGTGCCAGCATCCGGACAGGGGCGACCGGGGAGCTGTTTTTT. The rearrangement joins TRBV6-5 to TRBJ2-2; TRBD1 matches 9 bases. This CDR3 region has 14 residues. V lost 7 bases, J lost 5 bases, and 5 bases stayed unmatched. Germline V gene lookup returns CDR1 MNHEY and CDR2 SVGAGI.